The entry below describes one TCR beta chain. Its target is not known. This sample is part of a study of monozygotic twins with inflammatory bowel disease. Findings of the study overall: Fewer clonotypes were shared with others by IBD patients than by healthy twins, especially with disease activity.

Germline V gene lookup returns CDR1 LGHNA and CDR2 YNFKEQ. This CDR3 has 15 residues. TCRdb reprocessed the 5' RACE reads; each CDR3 protein has one entry and no DNA is given. The sample has more than 300,000 distinct CDR3 sequences. The chain recombines TRBV4-2 with TRBJ1-5; TCRdb's D call, TRBD1, is unchecked because there is no DNA. Sequencing was performed on blood. The receptor was isolated from a human donor with ulcerative colitis or Crohn's disease, or a healthy co-twin of an affected twin (not recorded which). This chain's CDR3 is CASSQEGTGYQPQHF.